The T cell receptor beta chain described here comes from a study of regulatory T cells in long-lasting Graves disease. Turning to the study itself: Persistent Graves' disease denoted over 5 years of antithyroid drugs plus positive TSH receptor antibodies. Overall study results and limits: Those with persistent Graves' had less TCR diversity than newly diagnosed patients. The persistent group shared 2,741 public clonotypes, more than the approximately 970 shared by new patients. Persistent disease preferred TRBV28, TRBJ1-2 and TRBJ2-5; new disease, TRBV20-1 and TRBJ2-1.

This clonotype occurred many times. What it binds is not known. Germline V gene sequence: CDR1 MDHEN, CDR2 SYDVKM. The CDR3 totals 13 residues. The V end was cut by 2 bases, the J end by 2 bases, with 7 bases between. Time point indicated: persistent/refractory GD, antithyroid drugs over 5 years with positive TRAb. The TCR library was made from RNA that had been extracted from PBMCs in TRIzol. Library construction for TCR beta used iRepertoire HTBI primers and Arm-PCR of CDR3 regions. TCRdb reprocessed the multiplex PCR reads with MiXCR, giving one entry per CDR3 protein. Here the sample spans 400,000 or so distinct CDR3 sequences, less than 25% being singletons.

The chain links TRBV28 to TRBJ2-7; D is unresolved. Here the sequenced sample was peripheral blood mononuclear cells (PBMCs), taken when the disease was refractory, from a patient treated with antithyroid drugs. This TCR was sampled from a female donor with Graves disease. The CDR3 region is CASSLNAAYEQYF. The CDR3 DNA sequence: TGTGCCAGCAGTTTAAACGCGGCCTACGAGCAGTACTTC.